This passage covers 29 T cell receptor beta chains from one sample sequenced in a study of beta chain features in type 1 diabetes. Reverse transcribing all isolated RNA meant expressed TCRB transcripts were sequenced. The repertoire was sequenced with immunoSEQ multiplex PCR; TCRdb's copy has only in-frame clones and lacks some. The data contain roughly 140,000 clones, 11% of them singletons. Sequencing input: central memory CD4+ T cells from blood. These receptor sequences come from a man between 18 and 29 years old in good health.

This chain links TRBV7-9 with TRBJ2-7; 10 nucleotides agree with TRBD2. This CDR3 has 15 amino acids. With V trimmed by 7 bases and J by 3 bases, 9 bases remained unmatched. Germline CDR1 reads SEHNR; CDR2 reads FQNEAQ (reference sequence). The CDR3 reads CASTVGLAEIYEQYF. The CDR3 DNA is TGTGCCAGCACGGTCGGACTAGCGGAGATCTACGAGCAGTACTTC.

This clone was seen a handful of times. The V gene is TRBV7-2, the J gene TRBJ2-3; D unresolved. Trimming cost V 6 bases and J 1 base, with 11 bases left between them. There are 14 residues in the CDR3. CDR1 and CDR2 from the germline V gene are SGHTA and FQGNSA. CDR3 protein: CASRLAGRTDTQYF. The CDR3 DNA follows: TGTGCCAGCAGACTGGCAGGCCGCACAGATACGCAGTATTTT. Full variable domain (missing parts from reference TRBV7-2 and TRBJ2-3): GAGVSQSPSNKVTEKGKDVELRCDPISGHTALYWYRQSLGQGLEFLIYFQGNSAPDKSGLPSDRFSAERTGGSVSTLTIQRTQQEDSAVYLCASRLAGRTDTQYFGPGTRLTVL.

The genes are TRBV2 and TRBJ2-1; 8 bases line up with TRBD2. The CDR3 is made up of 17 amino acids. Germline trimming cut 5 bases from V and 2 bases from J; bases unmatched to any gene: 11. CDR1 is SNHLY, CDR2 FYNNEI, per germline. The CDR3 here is CASSLSVGTRAYNEQFF. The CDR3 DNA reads TGTGCCAGCAGTCTATCCGTGGGGACTAGAGCCTACAATGAGCAGTTCTTC.

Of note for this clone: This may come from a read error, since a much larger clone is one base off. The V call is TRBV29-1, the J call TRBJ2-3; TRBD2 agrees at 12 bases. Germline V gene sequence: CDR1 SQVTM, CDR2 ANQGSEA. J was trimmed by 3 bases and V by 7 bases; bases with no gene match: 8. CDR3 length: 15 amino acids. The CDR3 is CSGVLAGGPTDTQYF. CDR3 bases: TGCAGCGGCGTCCTAGCGGGAGGGCCAACAGATACGCAGTATTTT.

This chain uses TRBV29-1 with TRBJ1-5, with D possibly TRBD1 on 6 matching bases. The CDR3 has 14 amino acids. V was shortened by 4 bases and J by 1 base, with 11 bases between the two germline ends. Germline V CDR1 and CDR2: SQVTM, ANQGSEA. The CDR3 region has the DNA TGCAGCGTTGCTGACAGGACAAGCAATCAGCCCCAGCATTTT. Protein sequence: CSVADRTSNQPQHF.

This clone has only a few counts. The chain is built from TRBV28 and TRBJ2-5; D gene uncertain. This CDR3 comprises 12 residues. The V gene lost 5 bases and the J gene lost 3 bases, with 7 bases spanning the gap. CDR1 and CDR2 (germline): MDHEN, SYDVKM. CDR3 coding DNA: TGTGCCAGCAGTCAGGTTAAAGAGACCCAGTACTTC. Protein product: CASSQVKETQYF.

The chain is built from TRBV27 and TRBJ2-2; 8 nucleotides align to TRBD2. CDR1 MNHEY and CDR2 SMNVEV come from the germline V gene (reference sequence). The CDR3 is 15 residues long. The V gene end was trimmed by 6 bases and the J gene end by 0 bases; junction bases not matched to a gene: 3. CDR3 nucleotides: TGTGCCAGCAGCCCGGGACTAGCGAACACCGGGGAGCTGTTTTTT. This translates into CASSPGLANTGELFF.

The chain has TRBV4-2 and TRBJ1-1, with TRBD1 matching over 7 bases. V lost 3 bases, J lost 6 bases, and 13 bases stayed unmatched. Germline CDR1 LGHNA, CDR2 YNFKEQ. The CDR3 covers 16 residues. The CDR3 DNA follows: TGTGCCAGCAGCCAGGTTAACAGGGGAGGAGAGGCTGAAGCTTTCTTT. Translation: CASSQVNRGGEAEAFF.

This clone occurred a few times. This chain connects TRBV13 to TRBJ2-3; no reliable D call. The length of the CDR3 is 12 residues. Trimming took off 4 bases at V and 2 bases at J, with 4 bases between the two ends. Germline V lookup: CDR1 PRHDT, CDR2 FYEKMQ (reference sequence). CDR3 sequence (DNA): TGTGCCAGCAGCTCCTCCACAGATACGCAGTATTTT. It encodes CASSSSTDTQYF.

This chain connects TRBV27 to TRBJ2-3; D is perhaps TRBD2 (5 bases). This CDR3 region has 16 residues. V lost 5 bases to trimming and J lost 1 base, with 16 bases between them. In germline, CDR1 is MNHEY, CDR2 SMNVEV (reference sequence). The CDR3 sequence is CASSLPKGAGTDTQYF. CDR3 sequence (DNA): TGTGCCAGCAGTCTCCCCAAGGGAGCGGGCACAGATACGCAGTATTTT.

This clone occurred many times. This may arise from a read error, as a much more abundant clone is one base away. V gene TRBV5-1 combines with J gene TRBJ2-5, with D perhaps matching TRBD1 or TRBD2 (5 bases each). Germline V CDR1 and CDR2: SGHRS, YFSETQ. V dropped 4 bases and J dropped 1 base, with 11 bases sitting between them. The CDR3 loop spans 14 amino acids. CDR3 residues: CASSQVGTQETQYF. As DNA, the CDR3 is TGCGCCAGCAGCCAAGTGGGGACCCAAGAGACCCAGTACTTC.

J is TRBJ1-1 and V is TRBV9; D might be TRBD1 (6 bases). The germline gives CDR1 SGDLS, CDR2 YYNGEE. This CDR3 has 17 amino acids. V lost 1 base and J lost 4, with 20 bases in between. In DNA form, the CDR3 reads TGTGCCAGCAGCGTAAGGGGAGAGATGAGGGGGAGCACTGAAGCTTTCTTT. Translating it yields CASSVRGEMRGSTEAFF.

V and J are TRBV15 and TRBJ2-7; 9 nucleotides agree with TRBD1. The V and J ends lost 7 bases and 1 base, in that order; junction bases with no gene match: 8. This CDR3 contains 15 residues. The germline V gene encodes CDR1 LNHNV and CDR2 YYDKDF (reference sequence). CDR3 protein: CATMRTGTGSYEQYF. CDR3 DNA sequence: TGTGCCACCATGCGAACCGGGACAGGGTCCTACGAGCAGTACTTC.

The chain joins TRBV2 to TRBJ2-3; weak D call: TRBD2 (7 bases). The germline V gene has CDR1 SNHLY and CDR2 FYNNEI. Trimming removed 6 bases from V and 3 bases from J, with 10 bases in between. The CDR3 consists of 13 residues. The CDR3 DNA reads TGTGCCAGCAGCGGGGGGCGGACAGATACGCAGTATTTT. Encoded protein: CASSGGRTDTQYF.

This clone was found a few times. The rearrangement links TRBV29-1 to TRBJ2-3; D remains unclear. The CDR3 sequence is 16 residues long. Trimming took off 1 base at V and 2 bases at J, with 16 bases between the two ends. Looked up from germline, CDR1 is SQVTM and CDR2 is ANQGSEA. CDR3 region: CSVEGGGKFTTDTQYF. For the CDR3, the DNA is TGCAGCGTTGAAGGTGGCGGAAAATTTACCACAGATACGCAGTATTTT.

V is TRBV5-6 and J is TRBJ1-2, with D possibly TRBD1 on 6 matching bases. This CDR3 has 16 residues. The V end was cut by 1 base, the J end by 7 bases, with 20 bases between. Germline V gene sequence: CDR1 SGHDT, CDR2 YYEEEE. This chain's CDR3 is CASSLLAGVTLGGYTF. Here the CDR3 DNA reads TGTGCCAGCAGCTTGTTGGCAGGGGTCACGTTGGGTGGCTACACCTTC. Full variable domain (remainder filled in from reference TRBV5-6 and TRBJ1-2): DAGVTQSPTHLIKTRGQQVTLRCSPKSGHDTVSWYQQALGQGPQFIFQYYEEEERQRGNFPDRFSGHQFPNYSSELNVNALLLGDSALYLCASSLLAGVTLGGYTFGSGTRLTVV.

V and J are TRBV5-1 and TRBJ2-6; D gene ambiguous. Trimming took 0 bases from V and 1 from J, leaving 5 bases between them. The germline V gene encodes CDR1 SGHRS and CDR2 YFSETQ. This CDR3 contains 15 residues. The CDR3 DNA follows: TGCGCCAGCAGCTTGGAGGGTTCTGGGGCCAACGTCCTGACTTTC. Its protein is CASSLEGSGANVLTF.

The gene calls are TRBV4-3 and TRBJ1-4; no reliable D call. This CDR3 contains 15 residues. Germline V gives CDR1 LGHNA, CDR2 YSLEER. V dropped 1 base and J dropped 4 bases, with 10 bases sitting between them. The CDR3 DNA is TGCGCCAGCAGCCAAGGACGTAGTTATAATGAAAAACTGTTTTTT. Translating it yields CASSQGRSYNEKLFF.

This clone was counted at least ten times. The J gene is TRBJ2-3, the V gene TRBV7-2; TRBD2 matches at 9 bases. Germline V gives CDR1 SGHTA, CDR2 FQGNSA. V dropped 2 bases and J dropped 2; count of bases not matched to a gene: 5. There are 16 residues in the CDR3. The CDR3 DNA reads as TGTGCCAGCAGCTTAAGAGGCGGGGGGGCCACAGATACGCAGTATTTT. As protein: CASSLRGGGATDTQYF.

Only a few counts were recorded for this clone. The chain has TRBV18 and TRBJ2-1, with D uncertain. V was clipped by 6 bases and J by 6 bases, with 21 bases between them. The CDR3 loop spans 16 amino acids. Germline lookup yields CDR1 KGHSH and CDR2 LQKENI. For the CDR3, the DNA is TGTGCCAGCTCTAAGAACGTTCAAGGTCGGAGCAATGAGCAGTTCTTC. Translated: CASSKNVQGRSNEQFF.

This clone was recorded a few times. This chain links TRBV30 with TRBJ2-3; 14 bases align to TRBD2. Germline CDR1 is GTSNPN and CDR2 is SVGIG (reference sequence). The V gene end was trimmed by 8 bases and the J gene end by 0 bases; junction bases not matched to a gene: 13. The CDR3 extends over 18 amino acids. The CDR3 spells CANQTRGTSGGSTDTQYF. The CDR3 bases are TGTGCCAATCAAACTCGAGGGACTAGCGGGGGAAGCACAGATACGCAGTATTTT.

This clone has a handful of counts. CDR3 region: CASRRSGLGVEAFF. The CDR3 DNA reads as TGTGCCAGCAGAAGATCCGGATTGGGGGTTGAAGCTTTCTTT. J is TRBJ1-1 and V is TRBV7-9; possibly TRBD1 for D (5 bases). The CDR3 sequence is 14 residues long. Germline V CDR1 and CDR2: SEHNR, FQNEAQ (reference sequence). V gave up 6 bases and J gave up 7 bases, with 18 bases separating them.

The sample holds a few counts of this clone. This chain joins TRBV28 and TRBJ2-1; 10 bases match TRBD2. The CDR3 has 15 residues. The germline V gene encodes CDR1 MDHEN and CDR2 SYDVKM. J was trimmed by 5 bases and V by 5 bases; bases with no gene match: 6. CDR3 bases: TGTGCCAGCAGTCCATGGACTAGCGGAGACAATGAGCAGTTCTTC. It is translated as CASSPWTSGDNEQFF.

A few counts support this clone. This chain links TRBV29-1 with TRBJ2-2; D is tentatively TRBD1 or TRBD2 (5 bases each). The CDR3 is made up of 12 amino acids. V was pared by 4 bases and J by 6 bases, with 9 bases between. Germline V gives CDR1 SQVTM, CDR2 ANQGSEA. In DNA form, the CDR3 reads TGCAGCGTTGGGTGGGGGTCCGGGGAGCTGTTTTTT. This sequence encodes CSVGWGSGELFF.

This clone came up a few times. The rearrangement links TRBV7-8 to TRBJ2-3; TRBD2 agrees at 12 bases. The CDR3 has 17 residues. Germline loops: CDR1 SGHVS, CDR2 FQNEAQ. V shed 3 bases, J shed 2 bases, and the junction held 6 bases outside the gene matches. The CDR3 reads CASSFPWTSGATDTQYF. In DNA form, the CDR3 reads TGTGCCAGCAGCTTCCCCTGGACTAGCGGGGCCACAGATACGCAGTATTTT.

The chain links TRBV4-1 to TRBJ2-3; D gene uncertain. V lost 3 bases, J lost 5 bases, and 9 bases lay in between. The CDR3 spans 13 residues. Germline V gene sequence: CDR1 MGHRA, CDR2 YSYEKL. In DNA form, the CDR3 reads TGCGCCAGCAGCCATGCCGGTGGAGATACGCAGTATTTT. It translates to CASSHAGGDTQYF.

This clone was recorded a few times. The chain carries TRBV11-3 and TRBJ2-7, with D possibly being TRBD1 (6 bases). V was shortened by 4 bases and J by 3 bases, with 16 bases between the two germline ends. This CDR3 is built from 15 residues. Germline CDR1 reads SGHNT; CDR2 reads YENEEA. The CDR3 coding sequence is TGTGCCAGCAGCTCCCAGGGGAGCGGACACTACGAGCAGTACTTC. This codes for CASSSQGSGHYEQYF. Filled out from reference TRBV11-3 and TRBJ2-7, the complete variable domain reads EAGVVQSPRYKIIEKKQPVAFWCNPISGHNTLYWYLQNLGQGPELLIRYENEEAVDDSQLPKDRFSAERLKGVDSTLKIQPAELGDSAVYLCASSSQGSGHYEQYFGPGTRLTVT.

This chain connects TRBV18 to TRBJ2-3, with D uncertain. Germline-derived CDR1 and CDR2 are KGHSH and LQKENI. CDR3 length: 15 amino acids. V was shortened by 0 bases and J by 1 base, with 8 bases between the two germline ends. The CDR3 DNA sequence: TGTGCCAGCTCACCACCGTGGATGGGCACAGATACGCAGTATTTT. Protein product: CASSPPWMGTDTQYF.

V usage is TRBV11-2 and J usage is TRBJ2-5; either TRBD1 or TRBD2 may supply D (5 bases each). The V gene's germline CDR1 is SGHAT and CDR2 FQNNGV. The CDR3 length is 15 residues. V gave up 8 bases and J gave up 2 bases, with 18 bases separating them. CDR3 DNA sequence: TGTGCCAGCCAGCGGTTACGGGGCCGTCAAGAGACCCAGTACTTC. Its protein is CASQRLRGRQETQYF.